This TCR beta chain was found in a study of blood T cells in healthy people across ages. CDR3 length: 19 residues. V was clipped by 6 bases and J by 4 bases; unmatched bases: 22. PCR was performed a second time for roughly 7 to 12 cycles using a sample-barcoded 5' primer and a J-beta primer mix. Each CDR3 protein gets one entry after TCRdb re-called the 5' RACE reads with MiXCR. Of about 380,000 distinct CDR3 sequences listed, over 45% are singletons. The rearrangement joins TRBV12-3 or TRBV12-4 to TRBJ1-2, with 8 bases identical to TRBD1. This sequence originates from a man in his sixties in good health. Sequencing input: blood. CDR3 in amino acids: CASSKASYPHRDRPYGYTF. DNA for the CDR3: TGTGCCAGCAGCAAAGCCTCATATCCCCACCGGGACAGGCCCTATGGCTACACCTTC.